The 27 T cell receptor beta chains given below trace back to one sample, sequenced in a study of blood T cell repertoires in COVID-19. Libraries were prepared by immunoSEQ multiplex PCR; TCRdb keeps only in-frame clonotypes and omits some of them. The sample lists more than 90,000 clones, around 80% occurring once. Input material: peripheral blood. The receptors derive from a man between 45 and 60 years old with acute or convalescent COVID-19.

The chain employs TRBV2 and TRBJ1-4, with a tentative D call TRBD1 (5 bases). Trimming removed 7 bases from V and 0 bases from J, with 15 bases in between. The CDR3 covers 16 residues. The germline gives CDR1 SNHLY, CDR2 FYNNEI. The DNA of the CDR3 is TGTGCCAGCATCGTCACAGGCGACTCAACTAATGAAAAACTGTTTTTT. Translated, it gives CASIVTGDSTNEKLFF.

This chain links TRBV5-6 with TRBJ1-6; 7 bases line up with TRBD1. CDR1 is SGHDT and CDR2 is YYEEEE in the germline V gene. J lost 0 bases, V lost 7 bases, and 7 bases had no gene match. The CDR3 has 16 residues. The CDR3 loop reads CASARGDGSYNSPLHF. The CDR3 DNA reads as TGTGCCAGCGCCAGGGGGGACGGCTCCTATAATTCACCCCTCCACTTT.

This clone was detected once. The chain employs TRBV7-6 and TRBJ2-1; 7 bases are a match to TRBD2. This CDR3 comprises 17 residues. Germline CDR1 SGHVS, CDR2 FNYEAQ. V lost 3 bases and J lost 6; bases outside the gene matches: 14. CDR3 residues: CASSFGWGGEAPNEQFF. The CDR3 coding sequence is TGTGCCAGCAGCTTTGGGTGGGGGGGGGAGGCCCCCAATGAGCAGTTCTTC.

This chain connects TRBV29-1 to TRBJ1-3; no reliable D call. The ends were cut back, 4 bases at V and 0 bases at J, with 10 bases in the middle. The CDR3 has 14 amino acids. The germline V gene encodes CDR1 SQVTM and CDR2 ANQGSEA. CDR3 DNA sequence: TGCAGCGTTGGGGCAGGCCTCTCTGGAAACACCATATATTTT. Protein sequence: CSVGAGLSGNTIYF.

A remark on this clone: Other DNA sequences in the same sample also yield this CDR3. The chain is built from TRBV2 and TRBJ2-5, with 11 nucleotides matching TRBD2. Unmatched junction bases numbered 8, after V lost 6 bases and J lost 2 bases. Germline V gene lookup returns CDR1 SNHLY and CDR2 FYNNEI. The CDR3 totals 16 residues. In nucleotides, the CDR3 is TGTGCCAGCAGCAGTGGACTAGCGGGCGGTCAAGAGACCCAGTACTTC. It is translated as CASSSGLAGGQETQYF.

CDR3 DNA: TGTGCCAGCAGTTACCGACAGGGTGGTAATTCACCCCTCCACTTT. Its translation is CASSYRQGGNSPLHF. The chain is built from TRBV27 and TRBJ1-6, with TRBD1 matching over 7 bases. This CDR3 spans 15 amino acids. Germline-derived CDR1 and CDR2 are MNHEY and SMNVEV (reference sequence). The V gene end was trimmed by 4 bases and the J gene end by 6 bases; junction bases not matched to a gene: 6.

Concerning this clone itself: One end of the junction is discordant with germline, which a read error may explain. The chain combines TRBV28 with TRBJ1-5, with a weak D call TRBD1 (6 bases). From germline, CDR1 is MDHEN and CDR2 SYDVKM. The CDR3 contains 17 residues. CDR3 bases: TGTGCCAGCAGTTCCTACGACAGGTTTCGGAGCAATCAGCCTCAGCATTTT. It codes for CASSSYDRFRSNQPQHF.

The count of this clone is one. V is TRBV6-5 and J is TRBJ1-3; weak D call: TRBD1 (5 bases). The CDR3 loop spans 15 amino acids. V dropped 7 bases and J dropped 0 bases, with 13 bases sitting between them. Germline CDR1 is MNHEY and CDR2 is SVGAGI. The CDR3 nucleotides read TGTGCCAGCAACTATCAGGGAAGCTCTGGAAACACCATATATTTT. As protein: CASNYQGSSGNTIYF.

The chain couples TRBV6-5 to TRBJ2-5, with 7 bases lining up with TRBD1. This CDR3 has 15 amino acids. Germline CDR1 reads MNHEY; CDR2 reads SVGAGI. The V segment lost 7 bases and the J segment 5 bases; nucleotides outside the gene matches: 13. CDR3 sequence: CASTDGETGTETQYF. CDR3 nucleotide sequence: TGTGCCAGCACAGACGGCGAGACAGGGACGGAGACCCAGTACTTC.

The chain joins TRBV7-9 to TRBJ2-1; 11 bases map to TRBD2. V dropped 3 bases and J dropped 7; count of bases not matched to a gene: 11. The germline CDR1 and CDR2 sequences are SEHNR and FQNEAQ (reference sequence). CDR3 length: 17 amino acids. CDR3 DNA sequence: TGTGCCAGCAGCTTTGACACTGGGACTAGCGGTGTTAATGAGCAGTTCTTC. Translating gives CASSFDTGTSGVNEQFF.

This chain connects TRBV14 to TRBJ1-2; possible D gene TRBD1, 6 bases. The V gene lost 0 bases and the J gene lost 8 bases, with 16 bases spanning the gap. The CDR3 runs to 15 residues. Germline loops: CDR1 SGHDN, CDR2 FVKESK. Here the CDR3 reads CASSQDLAGAGGYTF. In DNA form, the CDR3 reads TGTGCCAGCAGCCAAGATCTGGCAGGGGCCGGGGGCTACACCTTC.

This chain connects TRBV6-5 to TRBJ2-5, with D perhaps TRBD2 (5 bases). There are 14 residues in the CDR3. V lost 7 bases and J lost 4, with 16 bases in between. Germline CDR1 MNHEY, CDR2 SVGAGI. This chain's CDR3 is CASTPGRLRETQYF. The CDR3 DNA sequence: TGTGCCAGCACCCCGGGAAGATTGAGAGAGACCCAGTACTTC.

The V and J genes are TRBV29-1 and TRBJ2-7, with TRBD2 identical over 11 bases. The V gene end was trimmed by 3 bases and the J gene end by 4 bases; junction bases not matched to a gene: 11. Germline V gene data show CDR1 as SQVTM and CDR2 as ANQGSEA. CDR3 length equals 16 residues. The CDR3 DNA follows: TGCAGCGTTGAGGTTAGCGGGAGGGCGTTTGGGTACGAGCAGTACTTC. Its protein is CSVEVSGRAFGYEQYF.

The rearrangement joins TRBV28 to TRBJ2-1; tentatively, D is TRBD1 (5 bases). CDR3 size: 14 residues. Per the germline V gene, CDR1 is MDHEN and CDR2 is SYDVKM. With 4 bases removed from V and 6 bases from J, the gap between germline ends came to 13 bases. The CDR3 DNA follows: TGTGCCAGCAGTTCCGGACAAAGAGGCAATGAGCAGTTCTTC. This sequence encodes CASSSGQRGNEQFF.

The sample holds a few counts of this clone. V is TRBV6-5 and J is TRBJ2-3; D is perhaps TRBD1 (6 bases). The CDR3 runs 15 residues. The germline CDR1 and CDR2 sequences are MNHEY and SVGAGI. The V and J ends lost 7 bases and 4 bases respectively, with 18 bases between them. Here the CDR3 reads CASTGSEGDSDTQYF. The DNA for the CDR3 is TGTGCCAGCACCGGGTCAGAGGGGGATTCAGATACGCAGTATTTT.

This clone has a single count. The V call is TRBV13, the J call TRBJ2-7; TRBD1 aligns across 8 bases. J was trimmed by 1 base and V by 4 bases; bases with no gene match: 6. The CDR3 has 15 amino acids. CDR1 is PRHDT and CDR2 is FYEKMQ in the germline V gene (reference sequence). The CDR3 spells CASSSPGQGSYEQYF. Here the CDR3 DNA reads TGTGCCAGCAGCTCACCCGGACAGGGATCCTACGAGCAGTACTTC.

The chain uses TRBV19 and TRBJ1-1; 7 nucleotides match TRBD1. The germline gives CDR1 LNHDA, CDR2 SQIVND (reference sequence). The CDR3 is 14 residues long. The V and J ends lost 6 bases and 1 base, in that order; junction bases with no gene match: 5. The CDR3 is CASRRQGQNTEAFF. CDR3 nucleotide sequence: TGTGCCAGTAGGAGACAGGGACAGAACACTGAAGCTTTCTTT.

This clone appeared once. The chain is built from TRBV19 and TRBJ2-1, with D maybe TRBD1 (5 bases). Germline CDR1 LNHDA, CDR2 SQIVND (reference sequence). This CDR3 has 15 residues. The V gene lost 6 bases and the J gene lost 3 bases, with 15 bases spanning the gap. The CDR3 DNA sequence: TGTGCCAGTAGGGTAGGGGTTAGAGGCTACAATGAGCAGTTCTTC. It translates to CASRVGVRGYNEQFF.

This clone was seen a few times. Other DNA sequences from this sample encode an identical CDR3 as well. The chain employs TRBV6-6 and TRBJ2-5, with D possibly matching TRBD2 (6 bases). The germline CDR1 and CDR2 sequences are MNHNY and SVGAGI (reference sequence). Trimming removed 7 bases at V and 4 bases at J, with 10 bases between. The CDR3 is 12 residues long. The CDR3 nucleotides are TGTGCCAGCACCCCGGGACTAGAGACCCAGTACTTC. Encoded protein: CASTPGLETQYF.

CDR3 loop: CASSLDPGNTEAFF. For the CDR3, the DNA is TGTGCCAGCAGCTTAGACCCCGGGAACACTGAAGCTTTCTTT. The rearrangement links TRBV11-2 to TRBJ1-1; no reliable D call. V dropped 0 bases and J dropped 1 base, with 6 bases sitting between them. This CDR3 comprises 14 residues. The V gene's germline CDR1 is SGHAT and CDR2 FQNNGV.

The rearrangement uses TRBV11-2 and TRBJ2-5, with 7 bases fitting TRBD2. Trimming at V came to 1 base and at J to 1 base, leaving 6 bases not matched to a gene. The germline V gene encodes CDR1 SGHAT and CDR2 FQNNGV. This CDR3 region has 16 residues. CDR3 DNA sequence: TGTGCCAGCAGCTTAGTGGGGGGGGAGATCCAAGAGACCCAGTACTTC. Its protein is CASSLVGGEIQETQYF.

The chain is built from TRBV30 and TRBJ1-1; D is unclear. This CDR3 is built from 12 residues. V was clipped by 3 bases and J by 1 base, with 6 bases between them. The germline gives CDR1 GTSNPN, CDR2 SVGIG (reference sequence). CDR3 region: CAWSSGNTEAFF. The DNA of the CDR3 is TGTGCCTGGAGCTCAGGGAACACTGAAGCTTTCTTT.

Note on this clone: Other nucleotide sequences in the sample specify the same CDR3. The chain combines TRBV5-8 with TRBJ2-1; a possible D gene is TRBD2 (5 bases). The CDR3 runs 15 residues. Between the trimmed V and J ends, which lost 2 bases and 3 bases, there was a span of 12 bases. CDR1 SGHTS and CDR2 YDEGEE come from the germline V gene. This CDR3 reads CASSLRGMGYNEQFF. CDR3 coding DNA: TGTGCCAGCAGCTTAAGAGGGATGGGCTACAATGAGCAGTTCTTC.

CDR3 nucleotides: TGTGCCAGCAGGGACAGCCCTTGGGGCACAGATACGCAGTATTTT. Protein sequence: CASRDSPWGTDTQYF. The rearrangement links TRBV25-1 to TRBJ2-3; a weak D match, TRBD1 (6 bases). The germline gives CDR1 MGHDK, CDR2 SYGVNS. This CDR3 comprises 15 residues. With 6 bases removed from V and 1 base from J, the gap between germline ends came to 14 bases.

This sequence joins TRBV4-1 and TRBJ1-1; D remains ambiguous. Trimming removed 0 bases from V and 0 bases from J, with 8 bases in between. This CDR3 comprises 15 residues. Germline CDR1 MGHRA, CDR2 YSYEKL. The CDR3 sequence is CASSQEGHLNTEAFF. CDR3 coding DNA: TGCGCCAGCAGCCAAGAGGGCCATTTGAACACTGAAGCTTTCTTT.

CDR3 loop: CASSLDKAQPQHF. CDR3 DNA: TGTGCCAGCAGTTTAGATAAAGCTCAGCCCCAGCATTTT. The V call is TRBV12-3 or TRBV12-4, the J call TRBJ1-5; D is undetermined. V lost 1 base to trimming and J lost 6 bases, with 7 bases between them. CDR3 length: 13 residues.

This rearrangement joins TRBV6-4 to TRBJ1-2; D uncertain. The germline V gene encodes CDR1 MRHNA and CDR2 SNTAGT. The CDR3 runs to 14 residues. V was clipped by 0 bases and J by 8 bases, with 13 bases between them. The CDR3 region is CASSDSMGTRGYTF. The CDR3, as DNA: TGTGCCAGCAGTGACTCCATGGGCACAAGGGGCTACACCTTC.